This T cell receptor (beta chain) was observed in a study of blood T cell repertoires in COVID-19 (dated by TCRdb to about 2020). Looking at the study overall: The collaborator samples originated in the United States, Italy and Spain and spanned the acute and convalescent phases of COVID-19. The material from the prospective study consisted of cDNA or gDNA derived from T cells, B-cell-depleted T cells, or PBMCs. The dataset comprised deeply sampled blood TCRbeta repertoires from subjects exposed to, actively infected with, or recovered from COVID-19. The repertoires were made available in a free public database intended to serve as a resource for research on the immune response to SARS-CoV-2. Samples came from the ongoing ImmuneRACE study (first 160 participants) plus 1,254 subjects from 6 global collaborators. A de-identified subject ID, COVID-19 status, age in years and sex were almost always included in the sample metadata. Where HLA class I and class II types were available, the types were taken from metadata supplied by the sample provider, not from assay-based typing.

TCRbeta CDR3 regions were amplified from genomic DNA by means of the immunoSEQ Assay, a bias-controlled multiplex PCR. The authors' pipeline ran thus. Nucleated cell counts per sample were estimated from amplification of reference gene primers within the assay. To quantify the absolute abundance of each unique TCRbeta CDR3 rearrangement, sequence reads were collapsed and filtered. For each sample, productive Simpson clonality was calculated by taking the square root of Simpson's diversity index across productive rearrangements. The source is immuneACCESS, and TCRdb retained only in-frame sequences with V and J called. Part of the clones is not carried over; for the studies checked, unresolved V genes explain less than half of this, and the remainder is unexplained. The V and J calls and clone size come from that table; D and trimming were worked out from the DNA. The sample table records over 90,000 clones; roughly 76% of these occur just once. The top ten clonotypes cover around 4.8% of the sample.

One collaborating source in Seattle enrolled patients during active infection and followed them longitudinally through the course of disease. Collaborating institutions collected whole blood in K2EDTA tubes following their own protocols. For TCRbeta analysis, collaborator samples were shipped as frozen whole blood, as isolated PBMCs, or as DNA extracted from either sample type. The germline V gene yields KGHSH for CDR1 and LQKENI for CDR2. Deletion took 2 bases off V and 6 bases off J, with a span of 11 bases between the germline ends. From cysteine to phenylalanine, the CDR3 is 13 amino acids long. The read is trimmed to its CDR3 DNA, 39 bases read in frame from base 1. As for this clone: Its cognate antigen has yet to be identified. Per-base quality was not reported, and no clone a single base away is much larger than it.

General study outcomes and caveats: The amount of clinical and demographic metadata varied by source and participant and was provided uncurated.

The rearranged chain carries TRBV18 and TRBJ2-7; a weak D assignment points to TRBD1 (5 bases agree). The receptor was derived from a man older than 75 with COVID-19, enrolled during active disease. The sample taken for sequencing was peripheral blood. The bases read TGTGCCAGCTCACCAGGGGCAGGGCGCGAGCAGTACTTC. It is translated as CASSPGAGREQYF.